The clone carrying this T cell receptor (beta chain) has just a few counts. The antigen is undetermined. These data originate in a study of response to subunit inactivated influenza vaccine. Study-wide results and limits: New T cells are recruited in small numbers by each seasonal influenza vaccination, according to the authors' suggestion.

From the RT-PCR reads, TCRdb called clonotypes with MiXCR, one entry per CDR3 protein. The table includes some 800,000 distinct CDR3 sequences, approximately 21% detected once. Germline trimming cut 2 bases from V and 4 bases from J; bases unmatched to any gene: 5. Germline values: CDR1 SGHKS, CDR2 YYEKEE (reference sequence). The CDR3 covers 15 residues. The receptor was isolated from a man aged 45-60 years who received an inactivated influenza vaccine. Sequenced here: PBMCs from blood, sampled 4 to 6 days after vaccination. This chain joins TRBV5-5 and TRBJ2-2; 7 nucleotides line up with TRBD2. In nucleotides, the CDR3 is TGTGCCAGCAGCTTCGGGGGGTGGAGCACCGGGGAGCTGTTTTTT. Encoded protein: CASSFGGWSTGELFF.